The present entry profiles one T cell receptor (beta chain) with its context. The antigen is undetermined. Total RNA extraction produced at least 5.5 micrograms (per sample) for the study. Together with a sample-barcoded 5' primer, a J-beta primer mix was included in a second PCR lasting about 6 to 11 cycles. A single record per CDR3 protein comes from TCRdb applying MiXCR to the 5' RACE reads. The top ten hold approximately 22% of the sample, which has approximately 1,700,000 distinct CDR3 sequences, roughly two fifths seen once. This CDR3 has 16 amino acids. V dropped 2 bases and J dropped 1; count of bases not matched to a gene: 4. CDR1 is SGHTA and CDR2 is FQGNSA in the germline V gene. The sample originates from a study of blood T cells in healthy people across ages. Study observations and caveats: Diversity of TCR beta per million T cells declined in a roughly linear way with age. Compared with aged donors, long-lived donors showed fewer expanded clones, suggesting selection. The unsorted PBMCs prevented any conclusive comparison of naive versus antigen-experienced cells.

V gene TRBV7-2 combines with J gene TRBJ2-3; TRBD2 matches at 9 bases. Material: blood. The origin of this receptor is a human donor in good health. CDR3: CASSLRIAGGTDTQYF. The CDR3, as DNA: TGTGCCAGCAGCTTAAGAATAGCGGGAGGCACAGATACGCAGTATTTT.